This TCR beta chain emerged from a study of control samples from healthy donors and cancer patients. Assay used: immunoSEQ multiplex PCR; TCRdb lists only in-frame clones, some missing. The repertoire holds tens of thousands of clones, roughly 89% seen once, with less than 20% in the top ten. The CDR3 covers 14 residues. Germline CDR1 is MDHEN and CDR2 is SYDVKM. V shed 7 bases and J shed 6 bases, with 16 bases lying between them. The rearrangement joins TRBV28 to TRBJ1-5; D gene unclear. Sequenced material: blood. The clonotype comes from a man aged 25 to 45 in good health. The CDR3 nucleotides read TGTGCCAGCAAGAGCCCTCGGGGTATTCAGCCCCAGCATTTT. Translating gives CASKSPRGIQPQHF.